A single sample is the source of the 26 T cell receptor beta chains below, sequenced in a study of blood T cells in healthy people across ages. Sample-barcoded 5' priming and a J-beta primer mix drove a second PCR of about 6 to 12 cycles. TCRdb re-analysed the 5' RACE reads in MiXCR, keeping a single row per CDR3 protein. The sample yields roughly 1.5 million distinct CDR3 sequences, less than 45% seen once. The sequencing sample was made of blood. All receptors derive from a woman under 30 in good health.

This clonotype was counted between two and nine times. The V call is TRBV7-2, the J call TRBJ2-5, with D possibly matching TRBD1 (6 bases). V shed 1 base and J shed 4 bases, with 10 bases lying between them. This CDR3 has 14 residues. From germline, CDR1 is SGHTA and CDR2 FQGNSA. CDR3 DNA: TGTGCCAGCAGCTTAGGACAGGCTGGAGAGACCCAGTACTTC. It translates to CASSLGQAGETQYF.

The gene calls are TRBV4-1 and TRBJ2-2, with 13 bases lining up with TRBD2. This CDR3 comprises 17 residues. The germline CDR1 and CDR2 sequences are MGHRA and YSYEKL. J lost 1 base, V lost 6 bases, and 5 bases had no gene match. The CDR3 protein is CASRLGLAGVNTGELFF. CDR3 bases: TGCGCCAGCAGATTAGGACTAGCGGGGGTGAACACCGGGGAGCTGTTTTTT.

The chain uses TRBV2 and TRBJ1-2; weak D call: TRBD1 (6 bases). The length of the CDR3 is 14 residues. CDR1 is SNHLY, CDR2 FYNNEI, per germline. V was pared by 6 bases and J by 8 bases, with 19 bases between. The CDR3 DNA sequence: TGTGCCAGCAGAGAATCGAACAGGGACGAGGGCTACACCTTC. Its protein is CASRESNRDEGYTF.

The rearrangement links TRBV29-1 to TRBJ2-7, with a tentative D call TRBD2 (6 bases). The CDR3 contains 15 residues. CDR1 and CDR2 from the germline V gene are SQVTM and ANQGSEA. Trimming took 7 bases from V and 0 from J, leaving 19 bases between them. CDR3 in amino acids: CSACWGDGSSYEQYF. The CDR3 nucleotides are TGCAGCGCTTGCTGGGGGGACGGGAGCTCCTACGAGCAGTACTTC.

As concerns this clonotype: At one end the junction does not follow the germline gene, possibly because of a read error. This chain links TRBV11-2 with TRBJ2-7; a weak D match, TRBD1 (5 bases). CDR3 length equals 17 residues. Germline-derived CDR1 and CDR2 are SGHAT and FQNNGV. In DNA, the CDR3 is TGTGCCAGCAGCTCCTTCCCCCAGGGTGAAAGGTCCTACAAGCAGTACTTC. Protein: CASSSFPQGERSYKQYF.

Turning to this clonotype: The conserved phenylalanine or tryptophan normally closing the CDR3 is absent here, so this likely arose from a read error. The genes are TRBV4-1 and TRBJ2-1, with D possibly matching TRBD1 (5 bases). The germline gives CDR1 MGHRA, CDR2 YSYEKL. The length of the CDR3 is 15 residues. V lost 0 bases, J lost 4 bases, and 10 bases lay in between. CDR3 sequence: CASSQDQGVYNEQFI. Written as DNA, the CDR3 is TGCGCCAGCAGCCAAGATCAGGGTGTTTACAATGAGCAGTTCATC.

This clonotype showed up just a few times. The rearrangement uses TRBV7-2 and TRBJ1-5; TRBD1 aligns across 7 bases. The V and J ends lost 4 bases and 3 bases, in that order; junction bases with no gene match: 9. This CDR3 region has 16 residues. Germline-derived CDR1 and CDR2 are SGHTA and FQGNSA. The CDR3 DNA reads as TGTGCCAGCAGCTCTACAGGGGTCCTCCCCAATCAGCCCCAGCATTTT. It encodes CASSSTGVLPNQPQHF.

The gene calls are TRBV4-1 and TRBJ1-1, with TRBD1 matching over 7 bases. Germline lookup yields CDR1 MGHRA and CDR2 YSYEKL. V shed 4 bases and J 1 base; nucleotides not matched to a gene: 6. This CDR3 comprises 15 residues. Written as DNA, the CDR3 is TGCGCCAGCAGCCCTAGGGGGACAGCGAACACTGAAGCTTTCTTT. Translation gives CASSPRGTANTEAFF.

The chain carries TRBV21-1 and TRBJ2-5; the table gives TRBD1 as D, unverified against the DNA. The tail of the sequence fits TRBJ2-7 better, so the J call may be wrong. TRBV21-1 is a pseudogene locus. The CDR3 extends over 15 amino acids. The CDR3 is CASSKANRTPYEQYF. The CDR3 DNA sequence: TGTGCCAGCAGCAAAGCTAACCGGACACCATACGAGCAGTACTTC.

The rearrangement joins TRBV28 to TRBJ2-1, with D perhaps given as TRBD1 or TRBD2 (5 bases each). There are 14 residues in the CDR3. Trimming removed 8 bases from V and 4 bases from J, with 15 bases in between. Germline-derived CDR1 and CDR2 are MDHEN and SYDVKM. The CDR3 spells CASHLGDRYNEQFF. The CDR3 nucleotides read TGTGCCAGCCACCTAGGGGACCGTTACAATGAGCAGTTCTTC.

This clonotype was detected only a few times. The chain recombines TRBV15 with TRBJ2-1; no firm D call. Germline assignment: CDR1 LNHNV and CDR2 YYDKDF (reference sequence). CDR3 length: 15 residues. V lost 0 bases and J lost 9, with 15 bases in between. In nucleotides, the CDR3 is TGTGCCACCAGCAGAGAAAGGGATCTGAGCCCTGAGCAGTTCTTC. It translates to CATSRERDLSPEQFF.

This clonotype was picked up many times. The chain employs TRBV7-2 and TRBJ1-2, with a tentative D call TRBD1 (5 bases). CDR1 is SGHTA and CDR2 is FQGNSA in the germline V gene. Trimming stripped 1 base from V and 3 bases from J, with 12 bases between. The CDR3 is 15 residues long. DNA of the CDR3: TGTGCCAGCAGCTTAGGGGGGATGGGGCACTATGGCTACACCTTC. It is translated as CASSLGGMGHYGYTF.

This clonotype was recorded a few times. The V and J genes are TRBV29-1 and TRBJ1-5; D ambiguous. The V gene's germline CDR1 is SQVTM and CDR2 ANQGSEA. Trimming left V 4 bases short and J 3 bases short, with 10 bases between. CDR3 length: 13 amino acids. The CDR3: CSVAQHVNQPQHF. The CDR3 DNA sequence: TGCAGCGTTGCCCAGCATGTCAATCAGCCCCAGCATTTT.

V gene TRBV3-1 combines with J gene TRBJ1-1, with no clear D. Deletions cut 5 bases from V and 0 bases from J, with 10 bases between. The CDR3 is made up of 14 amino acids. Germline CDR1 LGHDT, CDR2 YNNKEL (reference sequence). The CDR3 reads CASSIRTMNTEAFF. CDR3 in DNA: TGTGCCAGCAGCATACGAACAATGAACACTGAAGCTTTCTTT.

The CDR3 is CASSQGTKGDTEAFF. CDR3 DNA: TGCGCCAGCAGCCAGGGGACTAAGGGGGACACTGAAGCTTTCTTT. The chain carries TRBV4-3 and TRBJ1-1, with D possibly being TRBD1 (6 bases). Germline loops: CDR1 LGHNA, CDR2 YSLEER. The length of the CDR3 is 15 residues. The V and J ends lost 3 bases and 3 bases respectively, with 14 bases between them.

The CDR3 sequence: CSVMYSSGANVLTF. In DNA form, the CDR3 reads TGCAGCGTTATGTACAGCTCTGGGGCCAACGTCCTGACTTTC. The chain is built from TRBV29-1 and TRBJ2-6; D gene ambiguous. Deletions cut 5 bases from V and 0 bases from J, with 8 bases between. This CDR3 region has 14 residues. CDR1 is SQVTM and CDR2 is ANQGSEA in the germline V gene.

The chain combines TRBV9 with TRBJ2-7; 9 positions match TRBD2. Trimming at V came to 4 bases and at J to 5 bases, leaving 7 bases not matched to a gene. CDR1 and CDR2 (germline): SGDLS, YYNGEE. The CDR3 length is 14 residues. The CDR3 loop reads CASSIDGLANEQYF. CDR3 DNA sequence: TGTGCCAGCAGCATCGACGGACTAGCGAACGAGCAGTACTTC.

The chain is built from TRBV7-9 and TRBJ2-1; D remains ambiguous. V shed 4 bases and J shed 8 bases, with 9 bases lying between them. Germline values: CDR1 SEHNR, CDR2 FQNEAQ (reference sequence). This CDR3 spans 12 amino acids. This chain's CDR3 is CASSSSGDEQFF. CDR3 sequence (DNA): TGTGCCAGCAGCTCGTCGGGCGATGAGCAGTTCTTC.

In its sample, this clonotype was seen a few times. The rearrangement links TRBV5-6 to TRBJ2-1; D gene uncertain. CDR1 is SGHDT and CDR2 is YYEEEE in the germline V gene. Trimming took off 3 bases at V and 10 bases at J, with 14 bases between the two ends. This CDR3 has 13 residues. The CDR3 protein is CASSYRVPWEQFF. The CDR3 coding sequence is TGTGCCAGCAGCTATCGAGTGCCCTGGGAGCAGTTCTTC.

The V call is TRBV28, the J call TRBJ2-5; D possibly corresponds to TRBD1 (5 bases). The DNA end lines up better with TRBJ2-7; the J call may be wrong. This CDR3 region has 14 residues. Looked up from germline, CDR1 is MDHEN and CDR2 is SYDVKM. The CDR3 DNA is TGTGCCAGCAGTTTATCCAGGGTCCCCTACGAGCAGTACTTC. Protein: CASSLSRVPYEQYF.

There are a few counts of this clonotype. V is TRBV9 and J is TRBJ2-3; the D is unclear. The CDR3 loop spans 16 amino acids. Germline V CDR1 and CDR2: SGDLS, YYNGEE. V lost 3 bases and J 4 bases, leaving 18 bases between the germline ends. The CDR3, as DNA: TGTGCCAGCAGCGCGAAACAGTTTCCTGGGGCAGATACGCAGTATTTT. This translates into CASSAKQFPGADTQYF.

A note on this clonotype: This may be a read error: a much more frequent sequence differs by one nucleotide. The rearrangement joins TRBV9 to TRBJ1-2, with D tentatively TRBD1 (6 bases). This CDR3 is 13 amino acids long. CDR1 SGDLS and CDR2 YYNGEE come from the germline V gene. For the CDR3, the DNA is TGTGCCAGCAGCGTAGCTACAGGGTACGGCTACATCTTC. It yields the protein CASSVATGYGYIF.

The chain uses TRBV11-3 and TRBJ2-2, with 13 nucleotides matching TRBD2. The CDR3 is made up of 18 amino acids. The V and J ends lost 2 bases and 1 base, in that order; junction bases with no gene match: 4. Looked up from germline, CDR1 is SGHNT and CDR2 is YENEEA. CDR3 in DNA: TGTGCCAGCAGCTTATTCACTAGCGGGGGGGAGAACACCGGGGAGCTGTTTTTT. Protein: CASSLFTSGGENTGELFF.

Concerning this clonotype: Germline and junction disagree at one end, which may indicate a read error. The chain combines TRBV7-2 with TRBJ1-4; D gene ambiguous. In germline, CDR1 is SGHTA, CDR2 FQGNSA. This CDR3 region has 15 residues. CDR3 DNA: TGTGCCAGCAGAGAACTCCCGGGGATGGGTGAAAAGCTGTTTTTT. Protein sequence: CASRELPGMGEKLFF.

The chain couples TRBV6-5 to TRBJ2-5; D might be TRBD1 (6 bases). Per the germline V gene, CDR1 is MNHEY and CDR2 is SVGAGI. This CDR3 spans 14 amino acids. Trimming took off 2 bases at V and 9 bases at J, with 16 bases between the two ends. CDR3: CASSYKGVLSAQYF. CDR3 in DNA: TGTGCCAGCAGTTACAAGGGGGTACTCTCGGCCCAGTACTTC.

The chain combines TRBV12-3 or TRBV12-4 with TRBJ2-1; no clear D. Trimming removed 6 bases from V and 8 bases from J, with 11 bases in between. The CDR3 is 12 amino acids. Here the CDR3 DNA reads TGTGCCAGCAGGCCTACCTTCCATGAGCAGTTCTTC. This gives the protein CASRPTFHEQFF.